This T cell receptor beta chain was retrieved from a study of CD8 T cells in ankylosing spondylitis (dated by TCRdb to about 2017). Study-wide context: The study profiled T cell receptor beta repertoires in healthy donors and ankylosing spondylitis patients to find disease-linked TCR variants. In total, the full study cohort was made up of 95 to 110 healthy donors and 25 ankylosing spondylitis patients. Peripheral blood samples were taken, and synovial fluid was additionally collected from ankylosing spondylitis patients. Overall study outcomes, separate from this receptor: According to the report, matched synovial fluid samples from ankylosing spondylitis patients were significantly enriched for the disease-linked clones. Some TCR beta motif variants had previously been reported in synovial fluid and blood of reactive arthritis patients, which suggested common disease-initiation mechanisms. The disease-linked clones showed a CD8+ phenotype and occurred at relatively low frequencies in peripheral blood. A TCR beta motif made up of several highly homologous amino acid variants appeared to be characteristic of blood from ankylosing spondylitis patients.

Instrument on record: Illumina HiSeq 2500. Quantitative 5'-RACE with molecular barcodes was used to prepare TCR beta libraries. On the authors' methods: Disease-linked TCR variants were identified with a new computational method built on a probabilistic model of VDJ rearrangement. TCRdb reanalyzed the raw reads on its own, using fastp at Q25 for trimming and MiXCR for clone calling, and kept in-frame beta chains. Rows are combined by CDR3 protein, so each entry shows the most common genes and DNA. The V and J calls follow TCRdb's processing rather than the paper's. This sample comprises about 220,000 distinct CDR3 sequences, roughly 10% of them detected only once. The top ten hold roughly a fifth of the sample. The CDR3 numbers 13 residues from cysteine through phenylalanine. Only the CDR3 DNA stays, 39 bases, in frame from base 1. From the germline V gene, CDR1 is KGHDR and CDR2 is SFDVKD. The germline ends are 7 bases apart after V is trimmed by 5 bases and J by 3 bases.

The sample holds many counts of this clonotype. What this receptor recognizes is not known. No much larger clone exists at a distance of one base, and base qualities are not known. This receptor chain uses TRBV24-1 and TRBJ1-5; the D gene assignment is ambiguous. Sequenced: blood, either unsorted or a sorted T cell fraction (not recorded which). The source is a male donor with ankylosing spondylitis or in good health (not recorded which). The DNA is TGTGCCACCAGTGCCCGAGACAATCAGCCCCAGCATTTT. It is translated as CATSARDNQPQHF.